The present T cell receptor (beta chain) was sequenced within a study of human T cells and chemical hapten exposure. As for the study in general: Across its roughly 22 weeks, the study gave patients weekly diphenylcyclopropenone doses to the scalp. How much TCR each sample yielded varied, mostly because pooled library volumes differed slightly.

V lost 6 bases and J 8 bases, leaving 13 bases between the germline ends. CDR3 length: 13 amino acids. The germline V gene encodes CDR1 KGHDR and CDR2 SFDVKD. This clonotype was seen only a few times. The time point here: patch test 2, 6 weeks after DPC sensitization. Treatment indicated: therapeutic diphenylcyclopropenone sensitization with weekly scalp DPC. Via MiXCR, TCRdb re-called the RACE reads, giving one row per CDR3 protein. The sample has roughly 84,000 distinct CDR3 sequences; about 10% are singletons. The TCR sequence derives from a woman between 45 and 60 years old with alopecia areata. Some clones in this sample may be carry-over from other donors' samples. The sample in question was whole blood, obtained in connection with sensitization to the hapten diphenylcyclopropenone (DPC). The chain is built from TRBV24-1 and TRBJ1-5, with unresolved D. In DNA, the CDR3 is TGTGCCACCAGTTTAAGTCCAGGAGAGCCCCAGCATTTT. This encodes CATSLSPGEPQHF.